This is a list of T cell receptor beta chains from one sample in a study of long-term antiretroviral therapy in people with HIV. Some clones are missing from TCRdb's copy, which holds only in-frame ones; the method was immunoSEQ multiplex PCR. The profile shows 20,000 to 25,000 clones, around four fifths of them singletons. The specimen comprised unsorted PBMCs, sampled around 4 years after starting antiretroviral therapy. Source of these receptors: a man between 18 and 35 years old with HIV. Each CDR3 is given with its conserved first and last residue. D genes are given only for firm matches. Expanded clones get a size class; other rows say once, few or many, or leave the size out.

j_gene: TRBJ1-5
d_gene: .
len: 14
abundance: .
v_gene: TRBV2
CDR3nt: TGTGCCAGCAGTGAATCAGGGTCGGAGCAGCCCCAGCATTTT
CDR3aa: CASSESGSEQPQHF

j_gene: TRBJ1-1
d_gene: .
len: 12
abundance: .
v_gene: TRBV6-1
CDR3nt: TGTGCCAGCAGGGATTTGACAGGCGTCGCTTTCTTT
CDR3aa: CASRDLTGVAFF

j_gene: TRBJ1-5
d_gene: TRBD1
len: 14
abundance: .
v_gene: TRBV19
CDR3nt: TGTGCCAGTAGCGACAGGGTGGGGATTCAGCCCCAGCATTTT
CDR3aa: CASSDRVGIQPQHF

j_gene: TRBJ2-5
d_gene: .
len: 11
abundance: .
v_gene: TRBV2
CDR3nt: TGTGCCAGCAGTGAAGAGGAGACCCAGTACTTC
CDR3aa: CASSEEETQYF

j_gene: TRBJ1-5
d_gene: TRBD1
len: 15
abundance: .
v_gene: TRBV28
CDR3nt: TGTGCCAGCAGTCTCCCACAGGGGCTGCATCAGCCCCAGCATTTT
CDR3aa: CASSLPQGLHQPQHF

j_gene: TRBJ1-1
d_gene: .
len: 13
abundance: once
v_gene: TRBV5-6
CDR3nt: TGTGCCAGCAGTTGGACAGCGAACACTGAAGCTTTCTTT
CDR3aa: CASSWTANTEAFF

j_gene: TRBJ1-1
d_gene: TRBD1
len: 8
abundance: .
v_gene: TRBV29-1
CDR3nt: TGCAGCTCGGACAGGGCAATCTTT
CDR3aa: CSSDRAIF

j_gene: TRBJ2-3
d_gene: .
len: 14
abundance: .
v_gene: TRBV28
CDR3nt: TGTGCCAGCAGTGACAGAGAGCGGACAGATACGCAGTATTTT
CDR3aa: CASSDRERTDTQYF

j_gene: TRBJ1-5
d_gene: .
len: 16
abundance: .
v_gene: TRBV5-4
CDR3nt: TGTGCCAGCACGAATCCTCTTGCGGGGGATTATCAGCCCCAGCATTTT
CDR3aa: CASTNPLAGDYQPQHF

j_gene: TRBJ1-4
d_gene: .
len: 17
abundance: .
v_gene: TRBV10-3
CDR3nt: TGTGCCATCAGTGCCACTAGGGACATCCAAAGGGGTGAAAAACTGTTTTTT
CDR3aa: CAISATRDIQRGEKLFF

j_gene: TRBJ1-2
d_gene: TRBD1
len: 15
abundance: few
v_gene: TRBV4-1
CDR3nt: TGCGCCAGCAGCCAAGACTTGGGACAGTCGCGTGGCTACACCTTC
CDR3aa: CASSQDLGQSRGYTF